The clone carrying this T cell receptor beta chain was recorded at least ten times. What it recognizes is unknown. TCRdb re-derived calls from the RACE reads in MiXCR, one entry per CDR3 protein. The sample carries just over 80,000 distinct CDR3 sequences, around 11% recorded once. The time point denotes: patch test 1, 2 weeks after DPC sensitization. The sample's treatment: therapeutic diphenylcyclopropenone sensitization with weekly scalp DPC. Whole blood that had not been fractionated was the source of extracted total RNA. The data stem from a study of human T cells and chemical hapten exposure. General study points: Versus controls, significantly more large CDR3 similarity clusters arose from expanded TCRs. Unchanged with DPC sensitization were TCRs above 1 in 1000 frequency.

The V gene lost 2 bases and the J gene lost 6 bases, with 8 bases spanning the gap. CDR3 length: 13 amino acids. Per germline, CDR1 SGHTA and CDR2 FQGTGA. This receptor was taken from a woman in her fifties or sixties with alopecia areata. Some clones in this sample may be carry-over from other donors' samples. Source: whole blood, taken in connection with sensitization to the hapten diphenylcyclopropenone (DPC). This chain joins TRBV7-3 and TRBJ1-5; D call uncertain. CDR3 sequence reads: CASSLLRGQPQHF. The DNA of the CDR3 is TGTGCCAGCAGCTTATTGCGGGGTCAGCCCCAGCATTTT.